The rows below give T cell receptor beta chains drawn from one sample of a study of follicular helper T cells after annual influenza vaccination. Using immunoSEQ multiplex PCR, the repertoire was profiled, and TCRdb retains in-frame clones only, with some absent. The repertoire has 28,000 or so clones, approximately 81% of them found once; the top ten carry about 1.2%. Sequenced here: CXCR5+ CD38- circulating T follicular helper cells from blood, sampled on the day of influenza vaccination. These receptors all stem from an adult who received the influenza vaccine. Both conserved end residues are part of each CDR3. Each record gives: clone size, J gene, V gene, D gene, CDR3 DNA, CDR3 protein. A D gene is named only where the DNA matches it firmly. Where a row states a size, it is once, few, many or the class of an expanded clone; other rows omit it.

- TRBJ1-1 TRBV5-1 TRBD1 TGCGCCAGCAGCTCGGGACAGCCGAACACTGAAGCTTTCTTT CASSSGQPNTEAFF
- TRBJ1-1 TRBV11-2 TRBD1 TGTGCCAGCAGCAAGACAGGGGATTCCACTGAAGCTTTCTTT CASSKTGDSTEAFF
- TRBJ1-2 TRBV2 - TGTGCCAGCAGTGCTGGACAGTCCGGCATATATGGCTACACCTTC CASSAGQSGIYGYTF
- TRBJ2-3 TRBV6-4 TRBD2 TGTGCCAGCAGTGTAGGAAGCGGGGGATCAGATACGCAGTATTTT CASSVGSGGSDTQYF
- TRBJ2-5 TRBV5-4 TRBD2 TGTGCCAGCAGCTCTTCTGGGGCGGGGGGTTTCCAAGAGACCCAGTACTTC CASSSSGAGGFQETQYF
- TRBJ2-7 TRBV5-6 - TGTGCCAGCAGCTTGCCCTCCCCCGGAGGGGAAGAGCAGTACTTC CASSLPSPGGEEQYF
- TRBJ2-7 TRBV10-3 - TGTGCCATCAGTGAGCAAACCGACGGGTTGCAGTACTTC CAISEQTDGLQYF
- TRBJ2-1 TRBV2 - TGTGCCAGCAGTGAAGAAGCGACCAGGGCTAATGAGCAGTTCTTC CASSEEATRANEQFF
- TRBJ2-7 TRBV19 - TGTGCCAGTAGTCAAAGGGGGATCGGCTCCTACGAGCAGTACTTC CASSQRGIGSYEQYF
- TRBJ1-6 TRBV9 - TGTGCCAGCAGCGGGGGAGGGGGGCGAGGGAATTCACCCCTCCACTTT CASSGGGGRGNSPLHF
- TRBJ2-7 TRBV6-6 - TGTGCCAGCAGTTCAGGGACACCCCCCTACGAGCAGTACTTC CASSSGTPPYEQYF
- TRBJ2-3 TRBV6-1 TRBD2 TGTGCCAGCAGTGATTTAAGGGGCGGGGGGTCATATACGCAGTATTTT CASSDLRGGGSYTQYF
- TRBJ1-1 TRBV15 TRBD1 TGTGCCACCAGCAGACCCAAAGGGGGACAGGGTCGAGGAGCTCGGGTCACTGAAGCTTTCTTT CATSRPKGGQGRGARVTEAFF
few TRBJ2-5 TRBV5-4 TRBD2 TGTGCCAGCAGCCTCAAATCTAGCGGACAAGAGACCCAGTACTTC CASSLKSSGQETQYF
once TRBJ2-3 TRBV5-1 - TGCGCCAGCAGCTTGGACAGCGGCTACACAGATACGCAGTATTTT CASSLDSGYTDTQYF
- TRBJ1-5 TRBV2 - TGTGCCAGCACCCAGCGGGAGGATAGCAATCAGCCCCAGCATTTT CASTQREDSNQPQHF
- TRBJ2-2 TRBV18 - TGTGCCAGCTCACACGGTCGGCTGGGCGCGAACACCGGGGAGCTGTTTTTT CASSHGRLGANTGELFF
- TRBJ1-3 TRBV7-9 TRBD1 TGTGCCAGCAGCCCAGGACAGGGCAAAGCTGGAAACACCATATATTTT CASSPGQGKAGNTIYF
- TRBJ2-2 TRBV5-1 - TGCGCCAGCAGCCCGAGAGAGGTGAATGCCGGGGAGCTGTTTTTT CASSPREVNAGELFF
- TRBJ1-6 TRBV14 - TGTGCCAGCAGCCGGGACACCACCTATAATTCACCCCTCCACTTT CASSRDTTYNSPLHF
- TRBJ1-2 TRBV2 TRBD1 TGTGCCAGCAGTTCCAGGACAGGGCTCTATGGCTACACCTTC CASSSRTGLYGYTF
- TRBJ2-3 TRBV18 - TGTGCCAGCTCAAGATCCGGGTCAACAGATACGCAGTATTTT CASSRSGSTDTQYF
- TRBJ2-2 TRBV5-4 - TGTGCCAGCAGCTTGATGGACAGAAACACCGGGGAGCTGTTTTTT CASSLMDRNTGELFF
- TRBJ2-1 TRBV19 TRBD1 TGTGCCAGTAGCCGGGACAGGGGTAACTACAATGAGCAGTTCTTC CASSRDRGNYNEQFF